This T cell receptor beta chain was sequenced in a study of blood T cell repertoires in COVID-19. Study-level background: Acute and convalescent COVID-19 samples came from the United States, Italy and Spain.

Participants were aged about 18 to 89 years from around 24 US areas. Libraries were prepared by immunoSEQ multiplex PCR; TCRdb keeps only in-frame clonotypes and omits some of them. Of approximately 270,000 clones listed, approximately 90% were seen once; the top ten hold 1.2%. This clone has only one observation. Material: PBMCs or T cells enriched from blood (not recorded which). The source is a human donor in a cohort exposed to, infected with or recovered from COVID-19 (not recorded which). The donor label of this sample is uncertain.

The CDR3 sequence is CAISESRGGWSSYEQYF. CDR3 nucleotide sequence: TGTGCCATCAGTGAGTCACGCGGGGGCTGGAGCTCCTACGAGCAGTACTTC. The chain combines TRBV10-3 with TRBJ2-7, with D possibly being TRBD2 (7 bases). Germline V gives CDR1 ENHRY, CDR2 SYGVKD. V dropped 0 bases and J dropped 0 bases, with 15 bases sitting between them. This CDR3 contains 17 residues.